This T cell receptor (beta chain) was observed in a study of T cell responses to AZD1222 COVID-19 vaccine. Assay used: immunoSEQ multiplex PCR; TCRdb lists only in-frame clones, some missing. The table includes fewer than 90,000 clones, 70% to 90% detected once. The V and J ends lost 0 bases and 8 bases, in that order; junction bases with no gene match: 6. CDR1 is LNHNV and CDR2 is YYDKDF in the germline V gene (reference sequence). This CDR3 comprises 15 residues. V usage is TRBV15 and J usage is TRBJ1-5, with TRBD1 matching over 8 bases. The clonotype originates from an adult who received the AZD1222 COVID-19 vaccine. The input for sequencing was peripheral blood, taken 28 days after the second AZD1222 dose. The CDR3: CATSRDPTGGEPQHF. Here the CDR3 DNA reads TGTGCCACCAGCAGAGACCCTACAGGGGGAGAGCCCCAGCATTTT.